These T cell receptor beta chains were read from a single sample in a study of blood T cell repertoires in COVID-19. Generated by immunoSEQ multiplex PCR, the TCRdb table keeps only in-frame clones and is missing some. The sample yields roughly 54,000 clones, around 86% seen once. Sequencing input: peripheral blood. The receptor source for this set is a woman in her sixties with acute or convalescent COVID-19. CDR3s include the opening cysteine and the closing phenylalanine or tryptophan. Fields, in order: clone size, J gene, V gene, D gene, CDR3 DNA, CDR3 protein. D genes are given only for firm matches. Clone size is given for some rows only: seen once, a few or many times, or a class if the clone is expanded.

abundance: NA; j_gene: TRBJ2-7; v_gene: TRBV28; d_gene: NA; CDR3nt: TGTGCCAGCACTCTGGCCGGGGGCTCCTACGAGCAGTACTTC; CDR3aa: CASTLAGGSYEQYF
abundance: NA; j_gene: TRBJ2-5; v_gene: TRBV5-6; d_gene: NA; CDR3nt: TGTGCCAGCAGCTTGGTCGCAGGTGGAGGGGAGACCCAGTACTTC; CDR3aa: CASSLVAGGGETQYF
abundance: NA; j_gene: TRBJ2-5; v_gene: TRBV21-1; d_gene: NA; CDR3nt: TGTGCCAGCAGCAAAGGGTTGATGGACAGGGTCCTCCTGGCGCGGGTCGAGACCCAGTACTTC; CDR3aa: CASSKGLMDRVLLARVETQYF
abundance: NA; j_gene: TRBJ2-1; v_gene: TRBV6-4; d_gene: TRBD2; CDR3nt: TGTGCCAGCAGTGACTCTAGCGGGAGAACCGGGGAGCAGTTCTTC; CDR3aa: CASSDSSGRTGEQFF
abundance: NA; j_gene: TRBJ1-6; v_gene: TRBV15; d_gene: NA; CDR3nt: TGTGCCACCACCTCGGGGGGGGGCTCCTATAATTCACCCCTCCACTTT; CDR3aa: CATTSGGGSYNSPLHF
abundance: NA; j_gene: TRBJ1-5; v_gene: TRBV19; d_gene: NA; CDR3nt: TGTGCCAGTAGCGCACCACATAGCAATCAGCCCCAGCATTTT; CDR3aa: CASSAPHSNQPQHF
abundance: NA; j_gene: TRBJ1-1; v_gene: TRBV18; d_gene: TRBD1; CDR3nt: TGTGCCAGCTCACCTAAGACAGGGCGGGGCACTGAAGCTTTCTTT; CDR3aa: CASSPKTGRGTEAFF
abundance: NA; j_gene: TRBJ2-7; v_gene: TRBV15; d_gene: TRBD1; CDR3nt: TGTGCCACCAGCAGAGGAGGACAGGGCCGAGTCCAGTACTTC; CDR3aa: CATSRGGQGRVQYF
abundance: NA; j_gene: TRBJ2-3; v_gene: TRBV27; d_gene: TRBD2; CDR3nt: TGTGCCAGCAGTCTTGGGGGGGTATTAGGCACAGATACGCAGTATTTT; CDR3aa: CASSLGGVLGTDTQYF
abundance: NA; j_gene: TRBJ2-7; v_gene: TRBV6-5; d_gene: TRBD2; CDR3nt: TGTGCCACCAGTCGCGGGGGGGTAACCTACGAGCAGTACTTC; CDR3aa: CATSRGGVTYEQYF
abundance: NA; j_gene: TRBJ2-1; v_gene: TRBV4-2; d_gene: NA; CDR3nt: TGTGCCAGCAGCCACCGGGGTTTTTACAATGAGCAGTTCTTC; CDR3aa: CASSHRGFYNEQFF
abundance: NA; j_gene: TRBJ2-7; v_gene: TRBV15; d_gene: NA; CDR3nt: TGTGCCACCAGCAGAGAGATGGCGGCCTACGAGCAGTACTTC; CDR3aa: CATSREMAAYEQYF
abundance: few; j_gene: TRBJ1-5; v_gene: TRBV7-9; d_gene: NA; CDR3nt: TGTGCCAGCAGCCCGGACGGGAAGGGCAATCAGCCCCAGCATTTT; CDR3aa: CASSPDGKGNQPQHF
abundance: NA; j_gene: TRBJ1-2; v_gene: TRBV23-1; d_gene: TRBD1; CDR3nt: TGCGCCAGCAGTCACCTTCGACAGGGCTGCTATGGCTACACCTTC; CDR3aa: CASSHLRQGCYGYTF
abundance: NA; j_gene: TRBJ1-2; v_gene: TRBV18; d_gene: TRBD1; CDR3nt: TGTGCCAGCTCACCATCCAAGACAGGGGGCGCACATGGCTACACCTTC; CDR3aa: CASSPSKTGGAHGYTF
abundance: NA; j_gene: TRBJ1-1; v_gene: TRBV7-2; d_gene: NA; CDR3nt: TGTGCCAGCAGCTTTGGGGGCCCTGAAGCTTTCTTT; CDR3aa: CASSFGGPEAFF
abundance: NA; j_gene: TRBJ2-5; v_gene: TRBV5-1; d_gene: TRBD2; CDR3nt: TGCGCCAGCAGCTCACTAGCGGGAGCAGAGACCCAGTACTTC; CDR3aa: CASSSLAGAETQYF
abundance: NA; j_gene: TRBJ1-2; v_gene: TRBV6-1; d_gene: NA; CDR3nt: TGTGCCAGCAGTGAAGGGGTGTCGGCAGGCCTTAACTATGGCTACACCTTC; CDR3aa: CASSEGVSAGLNYGYTF
abundance: NA; j_gene: TRBJ2-7; v_gene: TRBV20-1; d_gene: TRBD2; CDR3nt: TGCAGTGCTAGTGCCACTAGCGGGTCCTACGAGCAGTACTTC; CDR3aa: CSASATSGSYEQYF
abundance: few; j_gene: TRBJ1-2; v_gene: TRBV7-3; d_gene: NA; CDR3nt: TGTGCCAGCAGCTTTTCGGGAACTAACTATGGCTACACCTTC; CDR3aa: CASSFSGTNYGYTF
abundance: NA; j_gene: TRBJ1-1; v_gene: TRBV14; d_gene: TRBD1; CDR3nt: TGTGCCAGCAGCCCGACAGGGTGGACTGAAGCTTTCTTT; CDR3aa: CASSPTGWTEAFF
abundance: NA; j_gene: TRBJ2-7; v_gene: TRBV5-1; d_gene: TRBD1; CDR3nt: TGCGCCAGCAGCTTGGCCGACAGGGGATATTCCTACGAGCAGTACTTC; CDR3aa: CASSLADRGYSYEQYF
abundance: NA; j_gene: TRBJ1-1; v_gene: TRBV3-1/TRBV3-2; d_gene: NA; CDR3nt: TGTGCCAGCAGTTTCGTCAGGGGAGGGAAAACTGAAGCTTTCTTT; CDR3aa: CASSFVRGGKTEAFF
abundance: NA; j_gene: TRBJ1-1; v_gene: TRBV7-2; d_gene: NA; CDR3nt: TGTGCCAGCAGCTTAGTTTCCAGCACTGAAGCTTTCTTT; CDR3aa: CASSLVSSTEAFF
abundance: NA; j_gene: TRBJ2-7; v_gene: TRBV28; d_gene: NA; CDR3nt: TGTGCCAGCAGTTTGGCGGGGGCTAATGGATACGAGCAGTACTTC; CDR3aa: CASSLAGANGYEQYF
abundance: NA; j_gene: TRBJ2-1; v_gene: TRBV18; d_gene: TRBD2; CDR3nt: TGTGCCAGCTCACGCGGGACTAGCGGGGGGGTCTACAATGAGCAGTTCTTC; CDR3aa: CASSRGTSGGVYNEQFF
abundance: NA; j_gene: TRBJ1-4; v_gene: TRBV9; d_gene: NA; CDR3nt: TGTGCCAGCAGCGAAAGACAGTTTGCAACTAATGAAAAACTGTTTTTT; CDR3aa: CASSERQFATNEKLFF
abundance: few; j_gene: TRBJ1-1; v_gene: TRBV3-1/TRBV3-2; d_gene: NA; CDR3nt: TGTGCCAGCAGCCGAGTCTTCGGGGAAGAAGACACTGAAGCTTTCTTT; CDR3aa: CASSRVFGEEDTEAFF
abundance: NA; j_gene: TRBJ2-1; v_gene: TRBV9; d_gene: NA; CDR3nt: TGTGCCAGCAGCCTAGAACTGACTAGTCGGAGGAATGAGCAGTTCTTC; CDR3aa: CASSLELTSRRNEQFF
abundance: NA; j_gene: TRBJ2-7; v_gene: TRBV6-1; d_gene: TRBD1; CDR3nt: TGTGCCAGCAGTGAAGCGCATGGACAGGCCTACGAGCAGTACTTC; CDR3aa: CASSEAHGQAYEQYF
abundance: once; j_gene: TRBJ2-4; v_gene: TRBV27; d_gene: NA; CDR3nt: TGTGCCAGCAGGGAGGGGGGGCTAAAAAACATTCAGTACTTC; CDR3aa: CASREGGLKNIQYF
abundance: NA; j_gene: TRBJ2-2; v_gene: TRBV5-4; d_gene: NA; CDR3nt: TGTGCCAGCAGCTCTAACGGGGAGCTGTTTTTT; CDR3aa: CASSSNGELFF
abundance: NA; j_gene: TRBJ2-7; v_gene: TRBV10-2; d_gene: NA; CDR3nt: TGCGCCACCCGTAGTGTAACCGCGACTAGAGATCCCTACGAGCAGTACTTC; CDR3aa: CATRSVTATRDPYEQYF
abundance: NA; j_gene: TRBJ1-3; v_gene: TRBV12-3/TRBV12-4; d_gene: NA; CDR3nt: TGTGCCAGCAGTGGGCCTGGAAACACCATATATTTT; CDR3aa: CASSGPGNTIYF
abundance: NA; j_gene: TRBJ1-1; v_gene: TRBV2; d_gene: TRBD1; CDR3nt: TGTGCCAGCAGTGAGATGACAGGGTCCGGGACTGAAGCTTTCTTT; CDR3aa: CASSEMTGSGTEAFF
abundance: NA; j_gene: TRBJ2-1; v_gene: TRBV21-1; d_gene: NA; CDR3nt: TGTGCCAGCAGCCGGACAGGGGAAATTCGATTAAGGACTTACAATGAGCAGTTCTTC; CDR3aa: CASSRTGEIRLRTYNEQFF
abundance: once; j_gene: TRBJ1-4; v_gene: TRBV5-6; d_gene: TRBD1; CDR3nt: TGTGCCAGCAGCCTCGGACAGGGTATGGGAAAACTGTTTTTT; CDR3aa: CASSLGQGMGKLFF
abundance: NA; j_gene: TRBJ1-2; v_gene: TRBV10-3; d_gene: NA; CDR3nt: TGTGCCATCAGGAGCTATTATCGGGGTAACTATGGCTACACCTTC; CDR3aa: CAIRSYYRGNYGYTF
abundance: NA; j_gene: TRBJ1-4; v_gene: TRBV2; d_gene: NA; CDR3nt: TGTGCCAGCCAAGGAGGATACAGAACTAATGAAAAACTGTTTTTT; CDR3aa: CASQGGYRTNEKLFF
abundance: NA; j_gene: TRBJ1-5; v_gene: TRBV28; d_gene: NA; CDR3nt: TGTGCCAGCAACCCGGAAACAGGGATCAGAGGCAATCAGCCCCAGCATTTT; CDR3aa: CASNPETGIRGNQPQHF
abundance: NA; j_gene: TRBJ2-1; v_gene: TRBV7-6; d_gene: TRBD2; CDR3nt: TGTGCCAGCAGCCGCAATAGCGGGGGAGGACACAATGAGCAGTTCTTC; CDR3aa: CASSRNSGGGHNEQFF
abundance: NA; j_gene: TRBJ1-5; v_gene: TRBV2; d_gene: NA; CDR3nt: TGTGCCAGCAGTGAACGGGTCGGGGGGGGCAATCAGCCCCAGCATTTT; CDR3aa: CASSERVGGGNQPQHF
abundance: NA; j_gene: TRBJ1-5; v_gene: TRBV10-3; d_gene: TRBD1; CDR3nt: TGTGCCTCCCGGGACAGGGATAGCAATCAGCCCCAGCATTTT; CDR3aa: CASRDRDSNQPQHF
abundance: NA; j_gene: TRBJ2-1; v_gene: TRBV9; d_gene: NA; CDR3nt: TGTGCCAGCAGCGTAGCTCCGCTAGCCTCGGACAATGAGCAGTTCTTC; CDR3aa: CASSVAPLASDNEQFF